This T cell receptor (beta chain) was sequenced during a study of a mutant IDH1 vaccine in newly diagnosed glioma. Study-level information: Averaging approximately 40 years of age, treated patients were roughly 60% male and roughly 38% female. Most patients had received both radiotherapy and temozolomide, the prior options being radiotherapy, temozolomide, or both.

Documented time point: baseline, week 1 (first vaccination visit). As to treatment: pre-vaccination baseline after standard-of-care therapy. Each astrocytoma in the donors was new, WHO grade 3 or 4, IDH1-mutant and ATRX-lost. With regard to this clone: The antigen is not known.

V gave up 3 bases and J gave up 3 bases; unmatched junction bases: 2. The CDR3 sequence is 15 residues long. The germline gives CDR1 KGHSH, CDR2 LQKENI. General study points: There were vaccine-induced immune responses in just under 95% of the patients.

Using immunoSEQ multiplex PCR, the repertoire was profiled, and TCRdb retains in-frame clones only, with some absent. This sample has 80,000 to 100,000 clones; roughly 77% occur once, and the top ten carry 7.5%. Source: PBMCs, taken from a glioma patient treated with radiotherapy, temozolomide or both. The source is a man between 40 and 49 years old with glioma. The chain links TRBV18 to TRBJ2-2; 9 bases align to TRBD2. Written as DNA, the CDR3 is TGTGCCAGCTCACCGACTAGCGGCGACACCGGGGAGCTGTTTTTT. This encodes CASSPTSGDTGELFF.